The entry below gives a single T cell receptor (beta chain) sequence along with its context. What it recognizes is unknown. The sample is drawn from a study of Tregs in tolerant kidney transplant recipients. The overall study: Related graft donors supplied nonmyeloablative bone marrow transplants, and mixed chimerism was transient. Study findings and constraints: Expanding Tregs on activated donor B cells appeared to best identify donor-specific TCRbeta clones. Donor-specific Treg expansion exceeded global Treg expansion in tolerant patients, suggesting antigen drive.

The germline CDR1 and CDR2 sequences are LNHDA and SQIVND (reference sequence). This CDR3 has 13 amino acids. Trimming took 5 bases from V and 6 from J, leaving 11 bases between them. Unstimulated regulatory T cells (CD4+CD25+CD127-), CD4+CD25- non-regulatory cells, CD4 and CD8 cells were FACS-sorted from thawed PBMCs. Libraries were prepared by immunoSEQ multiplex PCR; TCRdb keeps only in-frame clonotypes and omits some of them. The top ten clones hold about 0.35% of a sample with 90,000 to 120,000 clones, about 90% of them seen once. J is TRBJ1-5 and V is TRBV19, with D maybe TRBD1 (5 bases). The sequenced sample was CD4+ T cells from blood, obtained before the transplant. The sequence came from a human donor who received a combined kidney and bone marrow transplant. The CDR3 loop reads CASSGGTGQPQHF. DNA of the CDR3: TGTGCCAGTAGTGGAGGGACGGGTCAGCCCCAGCATTTT.